What follows are 19 T cell receptor gamma chains derived from one specimen sequenced in a study of gamma-delta chains in newborns, infants, children. TCRdb re-called the reads through CATT. This table holds about 2,700 gamma-chain clones, around a quarter found once. Material: blood. The receptors were gathered from a child who was a newborn, infant or young child, either healthy, febrile or measles-vaccinated (not recorded which).

This clone was counted only a few times. The chain employs TRGV9 and TRGJP. V shed 6 bases, J shed 8 bases, and the junction held 7 bases outside the gene matches. Germline V gene data show CDR1 as GITISATS and CDR2 as ISYDGTV (reference sequence). CDR3 length: 15 amino acids. The CDR3 spells CALWRRKLGKKIKVF. The DNA of the CDR3 is TGTGCCTTGTGGAGAAGGAAGTTGGGCAAAAAAATCAAGGTATTT.

As regards this clone: Other nucleotide sequences in the sample specify the same CDR3. CDR3 in amino acids: CALWEVLGELGKKIKVF. CDR3 bases: TGTGCCTTGTGGGAGGTGCTTGGCGAGTTGGGCAAAAAAATCAAGGTATTT. The rearrangement joins TRGV9 to TRGJP. Germline V lookup: CDR1 GITISATS, CDR2 ISYDGTV (reference sequence). The CDR3 covers 17 residues. V lost 0 bases, J lost 7 bases, and 6 bases stayed unmatched.

The chain uses TRGV9 and TRGJP. Trimming cost V 2 bases and J 7 bases; bases outside gene matches: 17. CDR1 GITISATS and CDR2 ISYDGTV come from the germline V gene (reference sequence). This CDR3 has 20 residues. The CDR3 nucleotides read TGTGCCTTGTGGGAGGCTGTAACTCACCTGTGGGAGTTGGGCAAAAAAATCAAGGTATTT. The encoded protein is CALWEAVTHLWELGKKIKVF.

Comment on this clone: The same CDR3 is also encoded by other DNA sequences in this sample. This chain links TRGV9 with TRGJP. Trimming at V came to 1 base and at J to 7 bases, leaving 4 bases not matched to a gene. Germline assignment: CDR1 GITISATS and CDR2 ISYDGTV (reference sequence). The CDR3 spans 16 residues. The CDR3 protein is CALWEVYELGKKIKVF. CDR3 DNA: TGTGCCTTGTGGGAGGTCTACGAGTTGGGCAAAAAAATCAAGGTATTT.

With respect to this clone: This may be a read error: a much more frequent sequence differs by one nucleotide. Distinct nucleotide sequences in the sample also encode this CDR3. The chain recombines TRGV9 with TRGJP. From germline, CDR1 is GITISATS and CDR2 ISYDGTV (reference sequence). The trim removed 0 bases at V and 5 bases at J, leaving 4 bases unmatched. The CDR3 totals 17 residues. The CDR3: CALWEVRKELGKKIKVF. DNA of the CDR3: TGTGCCTTGTGGGAGGTGCGGAAAGAGTTGGGCAAAAAAATCAAGGTATTT.

To note about this clone: Mismatch with germline at one junction end may stem from a read error. This rearrangement joins TRGV9 to TRGJP. Germline V gene sequence: CDR1 GITISATS, CDR2 ISYDGTV (reference sequence). This CDR3 spans 15 amino acids. The CDR3 DNA follows: TGTGCCTTGCGGGAAGCTGAGTTGGGCAAAAAAATCAAGGTATTT. This gives the protein CALREAELGKKIKVF.

In regard to this clone: At one end the junction does not follow the germline gene, possibly because of a read error. Distinct nucleotide sequences in the sample also encode this CDR3. The rearrangement uses TRGV9 and TRGJP. CDR1 is GITISATS, CDR2 ISYDGTV, per germline (reference sequence). The length of the CDR3 is 17 residues. The CDR3 sequence: CALWEDLHELGKKIKVF. As DNA, the CDR3 is TGTGCCTTGTGGGAGGACTTACACGAGTTGGGCAAAAAAATAAAGGTATTT.

Judged by abundance, this clone is medium-sized. A far larger clone is a single base away, which makes a read error likely. The rearrangement joins TRGV9 to TRGJP. CDR3 size: 16 residues. Germline V CDR1 and CDR2: GITISATS, ISYDGTV (reference sequence). The chain's CDR3 is CALWEVQQLGKKIKVF. The DNA of the CDR3 is TGTGCCTTGTGGGAGGTGCAACAGTTGGGCAAAAAAATCAAGGTATTT.

In its sample, this clone is large (0.1 to 1%). Other DNA sequences of this sample code for an identical CDR3. The chain recombines TRGV9 with TRGJP. The V gene's germline CDR1 is GITISATS and CDR2 ISYDGTV (reference sequence). This CDR3 is 17 amino acids long. V gave up 0 bases and J gave up 7 bases; unmatched junction bases: 6. The DNA for the CDR3 is TGTGCCTTGTGGGAGGTGCATTATGAGTTGGGCAAAAAAATCAAGGTATTT. It translates to CALWEVHYELGKKIKVF.

There are a few counts of this clone. The rearrangement joins TRGV8 to TRGJP1. The CDR3 contains 16 residues. CDR1 and CDR2 from the germline V gene are VENAVY and YDSYNSRV. V lost 4 bases to trimming and J lost 3 bases; unmatched junction nucleotides: 11. The CDR3 region has the DNA TGTGCCACCTGGGACCACGGGGAGCCCACTGGTTGGTTCAAGATATTT. Protein product: CATWDHGEPTGWFKIF.

V and J are TRGV9 and TRGJP. With the DNA end fitting TRGJP1 better, the J assignment may be wrong. This CDR3 has 17 amino acids. Looked up from germline, CDR1 is GITISATS and CDR2 is ISYDGTV (reference sequence). CDR3 protein: CALWEARQELGKKIKIF. The CDR3 nucleotides are TGTGCCTTGTGGGAGGCGCGGCAAGAGTTGGGCAAAAAAATCAAGATATTT.

J is TRGJ1 or TRGJ2 and V is TRGV9. There are 11 residues in the CDR3. CDR1 and CDR2 from the germline V gene are GITISATS and ISYDGTV (reference sequence). With V trimmed by 0 bases and J by 12 bases, 5 bases remained unmatched. In DNA, the CDR3 is TGTGCCTTGTGGGAGGTGCGGGTGAAACTCTTT. Protein sequence: CALWEVRVKLF.

A remark on this clone: Its ends do not fully match the called genes, so a read error is possible. This rearrangement joins TRGV9 to TRGJ1 or TRGJ2. This CDR3 is 11 amino acids long. Germline-derived CDR1 and CDR2 are GITISATS and ISYDGTV (reference sequence). The DNA of the CDR3 is TGTGCCTTGAGGGAGGGGAAAAAGAAACTCTTT. Translating gives CALREGKKKLF.

This clone was seen only a few times. The protein recorded in TCRdb matches a much larger clone and deviates from this DNA's translation at residue 7, suggesting a read error; the protein here is obtained by translating the DNA. The chain recombines TRGV9 with TRGJP. The CDR3 totals 16 residues. Germline trimming cut 3 bases from V and 5 bases from J; bases unmatched to any gene: 4. Germline CDR1 reads GITISATS; CDR2 reads ISYDGTV (reference sequence). CDR3 sequence reads: CALWETEELGKKIKVF. The CDR3, as DNA: TGTGCCTTGTGGGAGACGGAAGAGTTGGGCAAAAAAATCAAGGTATTT.

A remark on this clone: Given a much more abundant clone one base away, this may be a read error. This chain's CDR3 is CALWEVIMVALGRKIKVF. For the CDR3, the DNA is TGTGCCTTGTGGGAGGTGATTATGGTAGCGTTGGGCAGAAAAATCAAGGTATTT. This chain uses TRGV9 with TRGJP. The CDR3 length is 18 residues. Germline CDR1 and CDR2: GITISATS and ISYDGTV (reference sequence).

A remark on this clone: At one end, the junction sequence differs from germline, possibly due to a read error. The CDR3 sequence is CALREGTKKLF. DNA for the CDR3: TGTGCCTTGCGGGAGGGGACGAAGAAACTCTTT. The chain carries TRGV9 and TRGJ1 or TRGJ2. Germline values: CDR1 GITISATS, CDR2 ISYDGTV (reference sequence). The CDR3 has 11 amino acids.

V usage is TRGV9 and J usage is TRGJP. V dropped 5 bases and J dropped 3; count of bases not matched to a gene: 7. Looked up from germline, CDR1 is GITISATS and CDR2 is ISYDGTV (reference sequence). The CDR3 has 17 amino acids. The CDR3 DNA is TGTGCCTTGTGGGTCCCGAAGCAAGAGTTGGGCAAAAAAATCAAGGTATTT. Translating gives CALWVPKQELGKKIKVF.

The rearrangement links TRGV8 to TRGJP1. Germline V gene lookup returns CDR1 VENAVY and CDR2 YDSYNSRV. The ends lost 0 bases at V and 9 bases at J; junction bases unmatched: 4. The CDR3 sequence is 13 residues long. The CDR3 DNA sequence: TGTGCCACCTGGGATAGGCCAAGTTGGTTCAAGATATTT. Translation gives CATWDRPSWFKIF.

This chain uses TRGV9 with TRGJ1 or TRGJ2. The CDR3 length is 15 residues. The ends lost 0 bases at V and 9 bases at J; junction bases unmatched: 14. The V gene's germline CDR1 is GITISATS and CDR2 ISYDGTV (reference sequence). Written as DNA, the CDR3 is TGTGCCTTGTGGGAGGTGCGGGCACATCGCCGTAAGAAACTCTTT. Protein: CALWEVRAHRRKKLF.